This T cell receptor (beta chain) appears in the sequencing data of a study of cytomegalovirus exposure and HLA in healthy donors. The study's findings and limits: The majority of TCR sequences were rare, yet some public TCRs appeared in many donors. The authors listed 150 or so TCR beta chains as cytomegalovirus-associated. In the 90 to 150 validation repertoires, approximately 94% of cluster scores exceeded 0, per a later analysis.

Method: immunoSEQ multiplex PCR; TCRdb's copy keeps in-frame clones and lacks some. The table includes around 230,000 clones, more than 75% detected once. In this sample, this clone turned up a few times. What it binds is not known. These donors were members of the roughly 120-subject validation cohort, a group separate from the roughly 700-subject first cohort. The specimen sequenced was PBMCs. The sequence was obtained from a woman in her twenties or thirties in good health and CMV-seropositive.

The CDR3 loop is CASGGQGSYEQYF. The CDR3 DNA is TGTGCCAGCGGTGGACAGGGGAGTTACGAGCAGTACTTC. This chain uses TRBV2 with TRBJ2-7; the match to TRBD1 covers 9 bases. Germline V CDR1 and CDR2: SNHLY, FYNNEI. Germline trimming cut 8 bases from V and 4 bases from J; bases unmatched to any gene: 6. CDR3 length equals 13 residues.